This TCR beta chain was captured by sequencing in a study of cytomegalovirus exposure and HLA in healthy donors. Study conclusions and caveats: What a later analysis showed was that several of the most significant clusters appeared linked to common viral pathogens.

This CDR3 has 17 residues. CDR1 SQVTM and CDR2 ANQGSEA come from the germline V gene. Deletions cut 5 bases from V and 0 bases from J, with 20 bases between. As to this clone: No antigen is known for it.

The PCR ran on 60 Vbeta and 13 Jbeta primers. The assay was immunoSEQ multiplex PCR, and TCRdb's table has in-frame clones only and misses some. The table has under 200,000 clones, around 85% seen once; the top ten hold 3% to 4%. The sequenced sample was PBMCs. The origin of this receptor is a middle-aged man in good health and CMV-seronegative. The gene calls are TRBV29-1 and TRBJ2-1; D not certain. Written as DNA, the CDR3 is TGCAGCGTTAACGACAAGAACCCGCTTAGCTCCTACAATGAGCAGTTCTTC. Translation: CSVNDKNPLSSYNEQFF.